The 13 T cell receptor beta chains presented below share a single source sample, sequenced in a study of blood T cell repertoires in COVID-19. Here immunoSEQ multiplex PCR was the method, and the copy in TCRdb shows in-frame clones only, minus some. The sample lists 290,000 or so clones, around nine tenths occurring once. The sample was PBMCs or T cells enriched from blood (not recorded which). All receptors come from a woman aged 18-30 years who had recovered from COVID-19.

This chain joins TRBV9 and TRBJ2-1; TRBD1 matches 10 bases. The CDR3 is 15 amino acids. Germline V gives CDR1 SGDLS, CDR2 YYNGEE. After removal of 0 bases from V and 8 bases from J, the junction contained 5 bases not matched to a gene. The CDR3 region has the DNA TGTGCCAGCAGCGTAGGGGGACAGGGGAACCATGAGCAGTTCTTC. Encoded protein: CASSVGGQGNHEQFF.

As DNA, the CDR3 is TGTGCCAGCAGTCAACAGGGAAGGACTGAAGCTTTCTTT. As protein: CASSQQGRTEAFF. The chain couples TRBV27 to TRBJ1-1, with D tentatively TRBD1 (6 bases). The CDR3 runs 13 residues. V lost 5 bases and J 5 bases, leaving 12 bases between the germline ends. In germline, CDR1 is MNHEY, CDR2 SMNVEV (reference sequence).

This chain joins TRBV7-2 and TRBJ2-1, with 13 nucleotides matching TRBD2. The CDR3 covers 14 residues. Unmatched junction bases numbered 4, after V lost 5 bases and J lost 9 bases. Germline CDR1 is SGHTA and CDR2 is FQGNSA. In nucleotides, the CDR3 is TGTGCCAGCAGCATGGGGACTAGCGGGATTGAGCAGTTCTTC. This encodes CASSMGTSGIEQFF. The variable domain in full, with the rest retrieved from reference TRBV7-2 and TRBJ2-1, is GAGVSQSPSNKVTEKGKDVELRCDPISGHTALYWYRQSLGQGLEFLIYFQGNSAPDKSGLPSDRFSAERTGGSVSTLTIQRTQQEDSAVYLCASSMGTSGIEQFFGPGTRLTVL.

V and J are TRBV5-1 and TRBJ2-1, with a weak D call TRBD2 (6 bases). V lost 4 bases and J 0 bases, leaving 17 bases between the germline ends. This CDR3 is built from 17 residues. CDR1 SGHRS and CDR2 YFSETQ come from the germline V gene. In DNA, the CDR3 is TGCGCCAGCAGCCCCGGGACTCCTCGTAGCTCCTACAATGAGCAGTTCTTC. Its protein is CASSPGTPRSSYNEQFF.

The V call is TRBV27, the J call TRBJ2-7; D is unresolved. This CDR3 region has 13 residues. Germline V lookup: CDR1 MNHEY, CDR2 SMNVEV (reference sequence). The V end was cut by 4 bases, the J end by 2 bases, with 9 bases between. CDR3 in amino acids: CASSYSPTYEQYF. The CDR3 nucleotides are TGTGCCAGCAGTTACTCCCCGACCTACGAGCAGTACTTC.

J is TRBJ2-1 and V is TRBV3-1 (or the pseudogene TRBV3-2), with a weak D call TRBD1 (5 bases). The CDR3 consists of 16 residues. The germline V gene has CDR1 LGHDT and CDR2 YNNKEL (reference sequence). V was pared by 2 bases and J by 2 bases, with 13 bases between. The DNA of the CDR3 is TGTGCCAGCAGCCAATACCACAGGCCAGCCTACAATGAGCAGTTCTTC. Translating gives CASSQYHRPAYNEQFF.

The CDR3 bases are TGTGCCAGCAGCTTGTCGCCCGGGACAGCACATAGCAATCAGCCCCAGCATTTT. This codes for CASSLSPGTAHSNQPQHF. The chain employs TRBV5-6 and TRBJ1-5; 7 bases agree with TRBD1. After removal of 1 base from V and 0 bases from J, the junction contained 10 bases not matched to a gene. The CDR3 length is 18 residues. Germline V CDR1 and CDR2: SGHDT, YYEEEE.

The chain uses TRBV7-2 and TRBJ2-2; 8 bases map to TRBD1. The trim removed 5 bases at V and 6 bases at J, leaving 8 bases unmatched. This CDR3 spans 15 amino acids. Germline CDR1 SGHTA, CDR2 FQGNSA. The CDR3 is CASSTMGQVAGELFF. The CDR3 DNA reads TGTGCCAGCAGCACCATGGGACAGGTAGCCGGGGAGCTGTTTTTT. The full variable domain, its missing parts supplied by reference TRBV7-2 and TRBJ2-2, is GAGVSQSPSNKVTEKGKDVELRCDPISGHTALYWYRQSLGQGLEFLIYFQGNSAPDKSGLPSDRFSAERTGGSVSTLTIQRTQQEDSAVYLCASSTMGQVAGELFFGEGSRLTVL.

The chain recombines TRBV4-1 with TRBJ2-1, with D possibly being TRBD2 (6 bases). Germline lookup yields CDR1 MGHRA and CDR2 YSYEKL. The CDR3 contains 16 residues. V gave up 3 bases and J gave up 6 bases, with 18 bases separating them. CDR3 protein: CASSQAWGVVGNEQFF. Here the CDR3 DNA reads TGCGCCAGCAGCCAGGCGTGGGGGGTAGTCGGCAATGAGCAGTTCTTC.

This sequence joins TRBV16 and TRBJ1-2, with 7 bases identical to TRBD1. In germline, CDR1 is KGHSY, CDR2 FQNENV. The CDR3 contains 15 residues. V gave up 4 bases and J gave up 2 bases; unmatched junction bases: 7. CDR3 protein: CASSLDQTGNYGYTF. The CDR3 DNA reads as TGTGCCAGCAGCCTAGACCAGACAGGGAACTATGGCTACACCTTC.

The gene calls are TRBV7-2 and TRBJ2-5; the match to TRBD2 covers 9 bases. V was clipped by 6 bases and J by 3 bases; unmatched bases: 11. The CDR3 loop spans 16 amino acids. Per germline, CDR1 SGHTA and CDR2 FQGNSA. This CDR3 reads CASRRRWSSGEETQYF. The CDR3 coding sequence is TGTGCCAGCAGACGAAGGTGGTCTAGCGGGGAAGAGACCCAGTACTTC.

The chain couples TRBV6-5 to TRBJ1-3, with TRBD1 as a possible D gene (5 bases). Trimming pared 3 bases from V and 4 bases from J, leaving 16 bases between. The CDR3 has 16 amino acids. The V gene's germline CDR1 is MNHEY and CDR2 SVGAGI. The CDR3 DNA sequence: TGTGCCAGCAGTTATATAGAGGACATCTCAGGAAACACCATATATTTT. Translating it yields CASSYIEDISGNTIYF.

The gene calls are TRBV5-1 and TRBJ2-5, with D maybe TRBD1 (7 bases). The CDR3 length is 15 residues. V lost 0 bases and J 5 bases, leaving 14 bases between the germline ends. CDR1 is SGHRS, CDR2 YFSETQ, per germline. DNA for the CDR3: TGCGCCAGCAGCTTGGCTACAGGGGAGGTTGAGACCCAGTACTTC. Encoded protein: CASSLATGEVETQYF.